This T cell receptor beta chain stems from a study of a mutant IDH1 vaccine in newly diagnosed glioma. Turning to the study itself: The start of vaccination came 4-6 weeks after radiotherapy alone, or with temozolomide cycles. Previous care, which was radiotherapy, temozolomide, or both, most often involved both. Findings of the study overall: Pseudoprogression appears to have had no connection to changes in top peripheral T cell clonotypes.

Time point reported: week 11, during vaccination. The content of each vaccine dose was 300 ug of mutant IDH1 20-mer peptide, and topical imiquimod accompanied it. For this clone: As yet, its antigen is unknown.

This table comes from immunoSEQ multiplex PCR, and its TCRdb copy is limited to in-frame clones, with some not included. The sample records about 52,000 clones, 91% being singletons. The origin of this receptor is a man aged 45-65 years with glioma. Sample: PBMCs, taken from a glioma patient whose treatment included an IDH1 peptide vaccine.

The CDR3 DNA is TGTGCCAGCCAACGATGGGCATCCCAAGAGACCCAGTACTTC. This codes for CASQRWASQETQYF. The V and J genes are TRBV2 and TRBJ2-5, with unresolved D. With 8 bases removed from V and 1 base from J, the gap between germline ends came to 14 bases. Germline V gene lookup returns CDR1 SNHLY and CDR2 FYNNEI. There are 14 residues in the CDR3.